This entry lists 32 T cell receptor beta chains sequenced from one sample in a study of T cell responses to AZD1222 COVID-19 vaccine. The protocol was immunoSEQ multiplex PCR, while the TCRdb copy is restricted to in-frame clones and leaves out a portion. Here the sample spans 150,000 or so clones, 85% to 95% being singletons. The sequenced sample was peripheral blood, obtained on day 0 of AZD1222 vaccination. These receptors came from an adult in good health.

This chain links TRBV28 with TRBJ2-7; TRBD2 might be the D (5 bases). Germline V CDR1 and CDR2: MDHEN, SYDVKM. This CDR3 has 14 residues. Trimming stripped 2 bases from V and 0 bases from J, with 8 bases between. The CDR3 sequence is CASSLLGISYEQYF. In DNA, the CDR3 is TGTGCCAGCAGTTTACTCGGGATCTCCTACGAGCAGTACTTC.

The rearrangement links TRBV2 to TRBJ1-4, with D perhaps matching TRBD1 (6 bases). Trimming removed 9 bases from V and 4 bases from J, with 15 bases in between. This CDR3 is 14 amino acids long. The germline V gene has CDR1 SNHLY and CDR2 FYNNEI. Written as DNA, the CDR3 is TGTGCCAGTAAACCGGGACACCGTAATGAAAAACTGTTTTTT. This codes for CASKPGHRNEKLFF. Full variable domain (missing parts from reference TRBV2 and TRBJ1-4): EPEVTQTPSHQVTQMGQEVILRCVPISNHLYFYWYRQILGQKVEFLVSFYNNEISEKSEIFDDQFSVERPDGSNFTLKIRSTKLEDSAMYFCASKPGHRNEKLFFGSGTQLSVL.

This clone was seen once. V and J are TRBV27 and TRBJ1-1; no clear D gene. With 5 bases removed from V and 11 bases from J, the gap between germline ends came to 6 bases. From germline, CDR1 is MNHEY and CDR2 SMNVEV (reference sequence). The CDR3 has 9 residues. The CDR3 nucleotides read TGTGCCAGCAGTATGCAGGCTTTCTTT. This sequence encodes CASSMQAFF.

The chain links TRBV5-6 to TRBJ2-7; D perhaps matches TRBD2 (5 bases). V lost 0 bases and J 2 bases, leaving 12 bases between the germline ends. Germline assignment: CDR1 SGHDT and CDR2 YYEEEE. The CDR3 is made up of 15 amino acids. CDR3 amino acids: CASSLGGRATYEQYF. The CDR3 nucleotides read TGTGCCAGCAGCTTGGGAGGGCGGGCCACCTACGAGCAGTACTTC.

The chain combines TRBV6-4 with TRBJ1-6; tentative D call: TRBD1 (6 bases). Trimming left V 6 bases short and J 1 base short, with 10 bases between. Germline V lookup: CDR1 MRHNA, CDR2 SNTAGT. CDR3 length: 15 residues. CDR3 region: CASRETGSYNSPLHF. The CDR3, as DNA: TGTGCCAGCAGGGAAACAGGGTCCTATAATTCACCCCTCCACTTT.

The chain employs TRBV29-1 and TRBJ1-3; the D is unclear. There are 11 residues in the CDR3. V lost 4 bases to trimming and J lost 4 bases, with 5 bases between them. Germline V gives CDR1 SQVTM, CDR2 ANQGSEA. The CDR3 here is CSVGQGNTIYF. The CDR3 DNA follows: TGCAGCGTTGGGCAGGGAAACACCATATATTTT.

This chain joins TRBV12-3 or TRBV12-4 and TRBJ1-3; D is unresolved. CDR3 length: 13 residues. Trimming shortened V by 4 bases and J by 2 bases, and 6 bases separated the two germline ends. Here the CDR3 DNA reads TGTGCCAGCAGTTCGGTCGCTGGAAACACCATATATTTT. Its translation: CASSSVAGNTIYF.

V usage is TRBV7-3 and J usage is TRBJ2-3; 10 bases are a match to TRBD2. With 3 bases clipped from V and 7 bases from J, the junction kept 10 bases outside the gene matches. The CDR3 spans 16 residues. CDR1 is SGHTA, CDR2 FQGTGA, per germline. In nucleotides, the CDR3 is TGTGCCAGCAGCTTCAGTCTAGCGGGAGATAAAAATACGCAGTATTTT. Encoded protein: CASSFSLAGDKNTQYF.

This CDR3 reads CSASGRQGRLSAFF. For the CDR3, the DNA is TGCAGTGCTAGTGGCCGGCAGGGGAGGCTTTCAGCTTTCTTT. This chain uses TRBV20-1 with TRBJ1-1; D might be TRBD1 (6 bases). This CDR3 region has 14 residues. The germline V gene has CDR1 DFQATT and CDR2 SNEGSKA (reference sequence). The V end was cut by 3 bases, the J end by 10 bases, with 21 bases between.

The chain uses TRBV10-3 and TRBJ1-2; D is perhaps TRBD1 (6 bases). The CDR3 extends over 11 amino acids. V was shortened by 7 bases and J by 10 bases, with 13 bases between the two germline ends. Germline loops: CDR1 ENHRY, CDR2 SYGVKD. The CDR3 nucleotides are TGTGCCATCATCCAGGACAGAATCTACACCTTC. This encodes CAIIQDRIYTF.

This clone appeared a few times. This chain joins TRBV19 and TRBJ1-5; D is unresolved. Per germline, CDR1 LNHDA and CDR2 SQIVND (reference sequence). CDR3 length equals 12 residues. The V gene lost 4 bases and the J gene lost 6 bases, with 7 bases spanning the gap. CDR3 DNA sequence: TGTGCCAGTAGTAGCGGCCGTCAGCCCCAGCATTTT. Translating it yields CASSSGRQPQHF. Drawing the rest from reference TRBV19 and TRBJ1-5, the complete variable domain is DGGITQSPKYLFRKEGQNVTLSCEQNLNHDAMYWYRQDPGQGLRLIYYSQIVNDFQKGDIAEGYSVSREKKESFPLTVTSAQKNPTAFYLCASSSGRQPQHFGDGTRLSIL.

This clone occurred a few times. This rearrangement joins TRBV24-1 to TRBJ1-1; TRBD1 might be the D (6 bases). Germline V CDR1 and CDR2: KGHDR, SFDVKD. V lost 0 bases, J lost 0 bases, and 10 bases lay in between. The CDR3 spans 16 residues. The CDR3 DNA reads as TGTGCCACCAGTGATTTGTGGACAGTTATGAACACTGAAGCTTTCTTT. Its protein is CATSDLWTVMNTEAFF.

The chain is built from TRBV7-6 and TRBJ2-3, with TRBD2 matching 11 bases. The J segment lost 2 bases and the V segment lost 4 bases, leaving 8 bases of the junction unmatched. The CDR3 is 17 amino acids. In germline, CDR1 is SGHVS, CDR2 FNYEAQ. In DNA, the CDR3 is TGTGCCAGCAGCTCCCTTGGACTAGCGGGTACCACAGATACGCAGTATTTT. Encoded protein: CASSSLGLAGTTDTQYF.

The J gene is TRBJ2-1, the V gene TRBV6-5; D gene uncertain. Between the trimmed V and J ends, which lost 4 bases and 5 bases, there was a span of 18 bases. CDR1 is MNHEY and CDR2 is SVGAGI in the germline V gene. CDR3 size: 16 residues. The CDR3 coding sequence is TGTGCCAGCAGTTCGGCCCATGGCGGCACTAACAATGAGCAGTTCTTC. Translated: CASSSAHGGTNNEQFF.

This chain joins TRBV4-3 and TRBJ1-2, with D maybe TRBD1 (5 bases). CDR3 size: 14 residues. V lost 2 bases to trimming and J lost 8 bases, with 15 bases between them. Germline V CDR1 and CDR2: LGHNA, YSLEER. The CDR3 is CASSQLGQTWGYTF. The CDR3 region has the DNA TGCGCCAGCAGCCAACTCGGACAAACGTGGGGCTACACCTTC.

The chain uses TRBV6-5 and TRBJ2-7, with 9 bases lining up with TRBD1. V was clipped by 5 bases and J by 0 bases; unmatched bases: 5. The germline gives CDR1 MNHEY, CDR2 SVGAGI. The CDR3 loop spans 15 amino acids. The CDR3 here is CASSRTGALSYEQYF. Written as DNA, the CDR3 is TGTGCCAGCAGTCGGACAGGGGCCCTCTCCTACGAGCAGTACTTC.

The chain uses TRBV7-8 and TRBJ2-5; D is perhaps TRBD2 (6 bases). Germline V gene sequence: CDR1 SGHVS, CDR2 FQNEAQ. V dropped 5 bases and J dropped 2 bases, with 12 bases sitting between them. The CDR3 covers 14 residues. CDR3 loop: CASSQWDFQETQYF. In DNA form, the CDR3 reads TGTGCCAGCAGCCAATGGGACTTTCAAGAGACCCAGTACTTC.

The chain uses TRBV30 and TRBJ1-6; D is undetermined. V was cut by 2 bases and J by 9 bases, with 14 bases left in between. There are 14 residues in the CDR3. Looked up from germline, CDR1 is GTSNPN and CDR2 is SVGIG (reference sequence). The CDR3 sequence is CAWSTNLPGSPLHF. DNA of the CDR3: TGTGCCTGGAGTACGAACCTCCCGGGTTCACCCCTCCACTTT.

The genes are TRBV30 and TRBJ1-2; D is perhaps TRBD1 (5 bases). Germline V gene lookup returns CDR1 GTSNPN and CDR2 SVGIG (reference sequence). V lost 4 bases and J 4 bases, leaving 16 bases between the germline ends. The CDR3 is 14 residues long. The CDR3 protein is CAWNYGGYLYGYTF. The CDR3 DNA reads TGTGCCTGGAACTACGGGGGGTATCTCTATGGCTACACCTTC. Filled out from reference TRBV30 and TRBJ1-2, the complete variable domain reads SQTIHQWPATLVQPVGSPLSLECTVEGTSNPNLYWYRQAAGRGLQLLFYSVGIGQISSEVPQNLSASRPQDRQFILSSKKLLLSDSGFYLCAWNYGGYLYGYTFGSGTRLTVV.

The gene calls are TRBV29-1 and TRBJ1-2, with D unresolved. Germline V gene sequence: CDR1 SQVTM, CDR2 ANQGSEA. The CDR3 has 14 amino acids. V was shortened by 1 base and J by 1 base, with 10 bases between the two germline ends. The CDR3 spells CSVEGQAINYGYTF. In DNA, the CDR3 is TGCAGCGTTGAAGGGCAGGCGATTAACTATGGCTACACCTTC.

The chain carries TRBV7-8 and TRBJ1-5; tentatively, D is TRBD1 (6 bases). The CDR3 spans 15 residues. V gave up 5 bases and J gave up 7 bases, with 18 bases separating them. Germline lookup yields CDR1 SGHVS and CDR2 FQNEAQ. The CDR3 nucleotides read TGTGCCAGCAGCCCCCGCCGAGGGGGTTACCAGCCCCAGCATTTT. Amino acid sequence: CASSPRRGGYQPQHF.

The chain combines TRBV3-1 (or the pseudogene TRBV3-2) with TRBJ1-2; D unclear. V dropped 0 bases and J dropped 0 bases, with 5 bases sitting between them. Germline CDR1 and CDR2: LGHDT and YNNKEL (reference sequence). CDR3 length equals 14 residues. CDR3 protein: CASSQDLTNYGYTF. The CDR3 coding sequence is TGTGCCAGCAGCCAAGATTTGACTAACTATGGCTACACCTTC.

The J gene is TRBJ2-2, the V gene TRBV5-1; perhaps TRBD1 as D (6 bases). CDR3 length equals 15 residues. Germline V gene sequence: CDR1 SGHRS, CDR2 YFSETQ. V was shortened by 4 bases and J by 0 bases, with 10 bases between the two germline ends. This chain's CDR3 is CASSPGHSNTGELFF. For the CDR3, the DNA is TGCGCCAGCAGCCCGGGACACTCGAACACCGGGGAGCTGTTTTTT.

This chain joins TRBV10-3 and TRBJ2-7; a possible D gene is TRBD1 (6 bases). The CDR3 covers 15 residues. Trimming took off 5 bases at V and 3 bases at J, with 17 bases between the two ends. Germline lookup yields CDR1 ENHRY and CDR2 SYGVKD. CDR3 coding DNA: TGTGCCATCAGTCCCCCAGGGGCCCCGGGCTACGAGCAGTACTTC. Translating gives CAISPPGAPGYEQYF.

The chain recombines TRBV4-2 with TRBJ2-5; TRBD1 matches at 9 bases. V lost 1 base and J lost 4; bases outside the gene matches: 1. The CDR3 spans 14 residues. The V gene's germline CDR1 is LGHNA and CDR2 YNFKEQ. CDR3 in DNA: TGTGCCAGCAGCCAAGGGGGACAGGGAGAGACCCAGTACTTC. Translated, it gives CASSQGGQGETQYF.

V is TRBV7-6 and J is TRBJ1-1; 7 bases are a match to TRBD1. Germline trimming cut 2 bases from V and 3 bases from J; bases unmatched to any gene: 6. The CDR3 runs 15 residues. Germline lookup yields CDR1 SGHVS and CDR2 FNYEAQ. CDR3 loop: CASSLSFQGDTEAFF. The CDR3 DNA sequence: TGTGCCAGCAGCTTATCCTTCCAGGGGGACACTGAAGCTTTCTTT.

The chain combines TRBV6-2 or TRBV6-3 with TRBJ1-5; no firm D call. Deletions cut 2 bases from V and 9 bases from J, with 14 bases between. Germline V gene lookup returns CDR1 MNHEY and CDR2 SVGEGT. There are 14 residues in the CDR3. The CDR3 spells CASSYAVGLSPQHF. CDR3 nucleotides: TGTGCCAGCAGTTACGCCGTAGGCCTATCGCCCCAGCATTTT.

As DNA, the CDR3 is TGTGCCAGCAGTTTAGGAGGGGGGAGAGCGATTGGCTACACCTTC. Translated: CASSLGGGRAIGYTF. This rearrangement joins TRBV27 to TRBJ1-2; D is perhaps TRBD1 (6 bases). Germline lookup yields CDR1 MNHEY and CDR2 SMNVEV (reference sequence). V was pared by 2 bases and J by 7 bases, with 17 bases between. This CDR3 contains 15 residues.

The CDR3 reads CASAGGQAFFYGYTF. In DNA form, the CDR3 reads TGTGCCAGCGCTGGAGGGCAGGCGTTCTTCTATGGCTACACCTTC. The chain joins TRBV25-1 to TRBJ1-2; no firm D call. Germline V gene sequence: CDR1 MGHDK, CDR2 SYGVNS. V was trimmed by 8 bases and J by 4 bases, leaving 20 bases between them. The CDR3 is made up of 15 amino acids.

This sequence joins TRBV5-5 and TRBJ2-7, with D tentatively TRBD1 (5 bases). From germline, CDR1 is SGHKS and CDR2 YYEKEE (reference sequence). The CDR3 consists of 14 residues. Trimming removed 4 bases from V and 2 bases from J, with 13 bases in between. The CDR3 here is CASSPLSRAYEQYF. In DNA, the CDR3 is TGTGCCAGCAGCCCCCTCTCCAGGGCCTACGAGCAGTACTTC.

This clone was seen a few times. The rearrangement joins TRBV7-9 to TRBJ1-6; 9 bases agree with TRBD1. CDR3 length: 17 residues. V shed 1 base and J 6 bases; nucleotides not matched to a gene: 7. CDR1 is SEHNR, CDR2 FQNEAQ, per germline (reference sequence). The CDR3 loop is CASSLGGGGQGNSPLHF. The CDR3 DNA follows: TGTGCCAGCAGCTTAGGAGGGGGGGGACAGGGTAATTCACCCCTCCACTTT.

V and J are TRBV30 and TRBJ1-5; no clear D. V was cut by 3 bases and J by 0 bases, with 9 bases left in between. The CDR3 is 14 residues long. CDR1 and CDR2 from the germline V gene are GTSNPN and SVGIG (reference sequence). In DNA form, the CDR3 reads TGTGCCTGGAGCCTCGGAGCTAGCAATCAGCCCCAGCATTTT. This translates into CAWSLGASNQPQHF.